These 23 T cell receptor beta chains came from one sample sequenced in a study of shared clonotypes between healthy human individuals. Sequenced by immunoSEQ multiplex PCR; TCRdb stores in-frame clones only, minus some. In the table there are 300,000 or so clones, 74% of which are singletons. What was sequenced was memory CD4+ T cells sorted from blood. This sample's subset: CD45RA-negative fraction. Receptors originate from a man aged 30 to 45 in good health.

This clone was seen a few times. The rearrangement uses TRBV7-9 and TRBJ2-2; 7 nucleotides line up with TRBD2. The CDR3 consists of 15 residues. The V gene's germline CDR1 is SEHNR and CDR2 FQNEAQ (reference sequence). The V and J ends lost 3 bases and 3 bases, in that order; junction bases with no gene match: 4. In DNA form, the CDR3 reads TGTGCCAGCAGCTTGGGAGGGAAGCACACCGGGGAGCTGTTTTTT. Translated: CASSLGGKHTGELFF. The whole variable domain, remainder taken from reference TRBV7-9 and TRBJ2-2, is DTGVSQNPRHKITKRGQNVTFRCDPISEHNRLYWYRQTLGQGPEFLTYFQNEAQLEKSRLLSDRFSAERPKGSFSTLEIQRTEQGDSAMYLCASSLGGKHTGELFFGEGSRLTVL.

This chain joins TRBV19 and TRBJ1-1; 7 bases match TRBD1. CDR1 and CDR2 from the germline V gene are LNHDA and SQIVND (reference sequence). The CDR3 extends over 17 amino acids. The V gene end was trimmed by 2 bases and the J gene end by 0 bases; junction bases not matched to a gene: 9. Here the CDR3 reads CASSIFAGGQMNTEAFF. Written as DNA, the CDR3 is TGTGCCAGTAGTATATTCGCTGGGGGACAGATGAACACTGAAGCTTTCTTT.

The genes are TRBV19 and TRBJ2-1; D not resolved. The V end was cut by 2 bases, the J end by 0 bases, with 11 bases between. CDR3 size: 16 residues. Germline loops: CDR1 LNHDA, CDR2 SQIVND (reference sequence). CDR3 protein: CASSIPLRSSYNEQFF. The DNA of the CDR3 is TGTGCCAGTAGTATACCCCTCCGTAGCTCCTACAATGAGCAGTTCTTC.

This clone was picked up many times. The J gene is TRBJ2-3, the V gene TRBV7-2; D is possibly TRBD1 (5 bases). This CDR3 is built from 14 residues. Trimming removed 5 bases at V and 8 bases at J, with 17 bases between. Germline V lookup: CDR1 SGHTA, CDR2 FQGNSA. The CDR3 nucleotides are TGTGCCAGCAGCATAATTAAAGGGGCCGGTACGCAGTATTTT. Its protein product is CASSIIKGAGTQYF.

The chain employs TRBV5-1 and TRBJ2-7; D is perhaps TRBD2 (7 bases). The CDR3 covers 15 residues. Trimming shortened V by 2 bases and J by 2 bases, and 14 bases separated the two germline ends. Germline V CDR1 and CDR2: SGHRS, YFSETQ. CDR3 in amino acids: CASSLGWGGPYEQYF. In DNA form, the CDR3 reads TGCGCCAGCAGCTTAGGTTGGGGGGGCCCCTACGAGCAGTACTTC.

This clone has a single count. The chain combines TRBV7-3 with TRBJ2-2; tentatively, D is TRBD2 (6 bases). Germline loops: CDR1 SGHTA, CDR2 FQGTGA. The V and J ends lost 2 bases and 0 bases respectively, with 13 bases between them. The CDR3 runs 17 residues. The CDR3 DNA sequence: TGTGCCAGCAGCTTAGGAGGGAGCTTCGCGAACACCGGGGAGCTGTTTTTT. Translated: CASSLGGSFANTGELFF.

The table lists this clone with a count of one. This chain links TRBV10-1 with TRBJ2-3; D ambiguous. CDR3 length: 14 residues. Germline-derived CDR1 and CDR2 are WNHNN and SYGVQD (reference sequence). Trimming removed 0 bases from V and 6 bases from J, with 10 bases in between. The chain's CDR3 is CASSESGNQDTQYF. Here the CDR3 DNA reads TGCGCCAGCAGTGAGTCAGGAAATCAGGATACGCAGTATTTT.

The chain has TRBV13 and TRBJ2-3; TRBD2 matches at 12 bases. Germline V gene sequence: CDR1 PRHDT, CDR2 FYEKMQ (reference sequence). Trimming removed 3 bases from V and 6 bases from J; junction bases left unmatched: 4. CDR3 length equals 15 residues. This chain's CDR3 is CASSFRLAGEDTQYF. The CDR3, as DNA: TGTGCCAGCAGCTTCCGACTAGCGGGAGAGGATACGCAGTATTTT.

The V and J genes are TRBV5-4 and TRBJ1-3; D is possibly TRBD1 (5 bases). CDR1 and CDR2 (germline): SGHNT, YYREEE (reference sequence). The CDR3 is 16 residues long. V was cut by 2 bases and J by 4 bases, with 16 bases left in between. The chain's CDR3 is CASSFGQGAMGNTIYF. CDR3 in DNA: TGTGCCAGCAGCTTTGGGCAGGGTGCGATGGGAAACACCATATATTTT.

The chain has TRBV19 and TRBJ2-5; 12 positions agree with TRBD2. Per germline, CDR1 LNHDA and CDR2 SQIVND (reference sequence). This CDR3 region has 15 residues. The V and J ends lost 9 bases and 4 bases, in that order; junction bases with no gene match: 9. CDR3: CASRPGLAGGETQYF. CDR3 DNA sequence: TGTGCCAGCCGCCCGGGACTAGCGGGCGGAGAGACCCAGTACTTC.

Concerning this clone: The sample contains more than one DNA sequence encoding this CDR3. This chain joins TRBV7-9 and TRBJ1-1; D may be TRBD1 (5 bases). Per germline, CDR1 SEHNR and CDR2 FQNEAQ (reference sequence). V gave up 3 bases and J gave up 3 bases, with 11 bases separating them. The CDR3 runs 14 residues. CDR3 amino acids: CASSLGGSDTEAFF. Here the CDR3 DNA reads TGTGCCAGCAGCTTGGGGGGATCGGACACTGAAGCTTTCTTT.

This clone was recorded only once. Written as DNA, the CDR3 is TGTGCCAGCAGCTTGGCCCCACTGGGGTCGAGGGTAATGGAGCAGTTCTTC. Translated, it gives CASSLAPLGSRVMEQFF. The chain has TRBV5-5 and TRBJ2-1, with a possible D match to TRBD2 (5 bases). V was shortened by 0 bases and J by 10 bases, with 23 bases between the two germline ends. Per germline, CDR1 SGHKS and CDR2 YYEKEE (reference sequence). CDR3 length: 17 amino acids.

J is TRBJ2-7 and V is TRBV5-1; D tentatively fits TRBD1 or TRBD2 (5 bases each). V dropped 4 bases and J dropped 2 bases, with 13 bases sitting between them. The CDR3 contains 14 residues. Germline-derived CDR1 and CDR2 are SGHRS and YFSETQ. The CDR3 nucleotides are TGCGCCAGCAGCGGGGACGGTGCCGCCTACGAGCAGTACTTC. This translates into CASSGDGAAYEQYF.

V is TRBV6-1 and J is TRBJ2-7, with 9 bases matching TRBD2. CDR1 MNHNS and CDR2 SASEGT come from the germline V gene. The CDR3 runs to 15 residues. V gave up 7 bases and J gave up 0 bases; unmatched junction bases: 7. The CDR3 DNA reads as TGTGCCAGCAAGGTCCCTAGCGGGAACTCCTACGAGCAGTACTTC. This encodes CASKVPSGNSYEQYF.

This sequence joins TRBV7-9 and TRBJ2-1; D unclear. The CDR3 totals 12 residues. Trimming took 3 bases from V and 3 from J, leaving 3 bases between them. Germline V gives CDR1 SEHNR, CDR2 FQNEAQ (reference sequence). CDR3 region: CASSFVYNEQFF. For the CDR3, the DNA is TGTGCCAGCAGCTTTGTCTACAATGAGCAGTTCTTC.

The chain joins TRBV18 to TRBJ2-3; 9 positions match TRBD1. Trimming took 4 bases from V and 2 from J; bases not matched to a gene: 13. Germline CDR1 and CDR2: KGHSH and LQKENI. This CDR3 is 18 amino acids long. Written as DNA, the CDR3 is TGTGCCAGCTCACTGTCCCATTTGGGGACAGGGTACACAGATACGCAGTATTTT. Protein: CASSLSHLGTGYTDTQYF.

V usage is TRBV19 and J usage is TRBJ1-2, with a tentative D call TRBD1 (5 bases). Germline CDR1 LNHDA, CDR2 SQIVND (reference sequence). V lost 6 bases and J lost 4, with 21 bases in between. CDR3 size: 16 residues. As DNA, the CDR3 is TGTGCCAGTAGCCGCGAGAGGGGACTCGCTAGCTATGGCTACACCTTC. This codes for CASSRERGLASYGYTF.

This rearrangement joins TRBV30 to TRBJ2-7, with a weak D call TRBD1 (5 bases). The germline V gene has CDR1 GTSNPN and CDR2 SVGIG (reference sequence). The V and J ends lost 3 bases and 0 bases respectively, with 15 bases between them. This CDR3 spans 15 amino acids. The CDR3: CAWSDTGAPSYEQYF. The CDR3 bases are TGTGCCTGGAGCGATACAGGTGCCCCCTCCTACGAGCAGTACTTC.

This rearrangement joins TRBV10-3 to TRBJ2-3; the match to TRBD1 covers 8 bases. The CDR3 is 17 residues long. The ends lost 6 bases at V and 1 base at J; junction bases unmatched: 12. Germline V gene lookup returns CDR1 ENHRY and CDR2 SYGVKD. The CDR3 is CAIRPGQGEVGTDTQYF. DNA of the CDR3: TGTGCCATCAGACCCGGACAGGGAGAAGTGGGCACAGATACGCAGTATTTT.

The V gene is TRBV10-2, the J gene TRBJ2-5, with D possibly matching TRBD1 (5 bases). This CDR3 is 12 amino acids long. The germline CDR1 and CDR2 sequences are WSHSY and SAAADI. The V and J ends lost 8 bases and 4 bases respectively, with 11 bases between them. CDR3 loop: CASSYRGETQYF. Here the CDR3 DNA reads TGCGCCAGCTCCTATAGGGGAGAGACCCAGTACTTC.

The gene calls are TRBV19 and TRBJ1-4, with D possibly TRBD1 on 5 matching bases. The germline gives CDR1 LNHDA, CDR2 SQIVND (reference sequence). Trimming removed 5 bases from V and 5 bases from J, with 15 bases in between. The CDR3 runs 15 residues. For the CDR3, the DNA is TGTGCCAGTAGTGTCGACAGAGGTTACAATGAAAAACTGTTTTTT. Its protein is CASSVDRGYNEKLFF.

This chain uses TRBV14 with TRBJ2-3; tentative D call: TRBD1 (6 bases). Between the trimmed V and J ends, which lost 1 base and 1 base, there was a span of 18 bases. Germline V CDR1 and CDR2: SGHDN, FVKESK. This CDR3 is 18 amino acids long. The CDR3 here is CASSQVRSVGHRTDTQYF. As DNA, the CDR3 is TGTGCCAGCAGCCAAGTCAGATCAGTGGGACATCGCACAGATACGCAGTATTTT. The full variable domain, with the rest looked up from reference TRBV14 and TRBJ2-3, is EAGVTQFPSHSVIEKGQTVTLRCDPISGHDNLYWYRRVMGKEIKFLLHFVKESKQDESGMPNNRFLAERTGGTYSTLKVQPAELEDSGVYFCASSQVRSVGHRTDTQYFGPGTRLTVL.

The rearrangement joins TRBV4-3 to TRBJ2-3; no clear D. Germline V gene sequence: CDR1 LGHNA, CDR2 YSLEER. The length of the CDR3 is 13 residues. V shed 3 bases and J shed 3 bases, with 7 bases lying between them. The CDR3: CASSHTATDTQYF. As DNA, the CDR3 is TGCGCCAGCAGCCACACAGCTACAGATACGCAGTATTTT.